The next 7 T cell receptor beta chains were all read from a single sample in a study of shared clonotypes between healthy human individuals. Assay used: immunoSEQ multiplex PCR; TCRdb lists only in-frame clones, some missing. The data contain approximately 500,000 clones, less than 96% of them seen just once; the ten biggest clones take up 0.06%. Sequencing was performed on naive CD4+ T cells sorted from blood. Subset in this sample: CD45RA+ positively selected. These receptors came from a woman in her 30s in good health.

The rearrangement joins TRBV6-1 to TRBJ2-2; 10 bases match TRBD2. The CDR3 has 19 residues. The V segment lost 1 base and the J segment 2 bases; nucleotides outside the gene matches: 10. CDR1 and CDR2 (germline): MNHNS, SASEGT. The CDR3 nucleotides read TGTGCCAGCAGTGAAGGGCTAGCGGGAGTTTCGGGAAACACCGGGGAGCTGTTTTTT. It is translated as CASSEGLAGVSGNTGELFF.

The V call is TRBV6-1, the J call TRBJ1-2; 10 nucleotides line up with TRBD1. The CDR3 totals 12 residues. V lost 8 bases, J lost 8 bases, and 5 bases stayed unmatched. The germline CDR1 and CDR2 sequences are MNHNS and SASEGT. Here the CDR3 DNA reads TGTGCCAGCGAAGACAGGGGGCGAGGCTACACCTTC. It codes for CASEDRGRGYTF.

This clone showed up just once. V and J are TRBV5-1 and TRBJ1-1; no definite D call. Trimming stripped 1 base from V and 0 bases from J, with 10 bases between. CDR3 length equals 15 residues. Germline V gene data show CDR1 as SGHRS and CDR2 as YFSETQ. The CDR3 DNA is TGCGCCAGCAGCTTGTTAGACACTATGAACACTGAAGCTTTCTTT. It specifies CASSLLDTMNTEAFF.

The CDR3: CASSILGQGRPEAFF. The CDR3 bases are TGTGCCAGTAGTATTTTGGGACAGGGAAGACCTGAAGCTTTCTTT. J is TRBJ1-1 and V is TRBV19; TRBD1 matches at 9 bases. CDR3 length: 15 residues. Germline values: CDR1 LNHDA, CDR2 SQIVND (reference sequence). V gave up 3 bases and J gave up 6 bases; unmatched junction bases: 8. Filled out from reference TRBV19 and TRBJ1-1, the complete variable domain reads DGGITQSPKYLFRKEGQNVTLSCEQNLNHDAMYWYRQDPGQGLRLIYYSQIVNDFQKGDIAEGYSVSREKKESFPLTVTSAQKNPTAFYLCASSILGQGRPEAFFGQGTRLTVV.

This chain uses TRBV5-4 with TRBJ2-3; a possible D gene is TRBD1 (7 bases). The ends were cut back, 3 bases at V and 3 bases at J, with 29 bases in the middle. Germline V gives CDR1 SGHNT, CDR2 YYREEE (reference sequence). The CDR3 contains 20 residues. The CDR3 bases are TGTGCCAGCAGCTCGGCCGACAGGGCAATGCCGGGAGTTGCGACAGATACGCAGTATTTT. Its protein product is CASSSADRAMPGVATDTQYF. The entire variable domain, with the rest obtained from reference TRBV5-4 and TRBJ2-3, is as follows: ETGVTQSPTHLIKTRGQQVTLRCSSQSGHNTVSWYQQALGQGPQFIFQYYREEENGRGNFPPRFSGLQFPNYSSELNVNALELDDSALYLCASSSADRAMPGVATDTQYFGPGTRLTVL.

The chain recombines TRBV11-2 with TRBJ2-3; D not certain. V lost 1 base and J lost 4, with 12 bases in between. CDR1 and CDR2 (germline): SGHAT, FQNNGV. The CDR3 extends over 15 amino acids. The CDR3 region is CASSLVRQVADTQYF. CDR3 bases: TGTGCCAGCAGCTTAGTGCGGCAGGTTGCAGATACGCAGTATTTT.

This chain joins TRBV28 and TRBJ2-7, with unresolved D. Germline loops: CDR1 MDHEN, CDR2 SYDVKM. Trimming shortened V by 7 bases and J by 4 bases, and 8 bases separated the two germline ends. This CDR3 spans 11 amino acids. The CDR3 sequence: CASTNTYEQYF. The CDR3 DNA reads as TGTGCCAGCACTAATACGTACGAGCAGTACTTC.